The T cell receptor (beta chain) described here comes from a study of blood T cell repertoires in COVID-19. V lost 2 bases, J lost 6 bases, and 10 bases lay in between. This CDR3 is built from 13 residues. Germline V lookup: CDR1 MNHEY, CDR2 SMNVEV (reference sequence). Here immunoSEQ multiplex PCR was the method, and the copy in TCRdb shows in-frame clones only, minus some. The profile shows 100,000 to 150,000 clones, around 80% of them singletons. This clone was found once. The rearrangement links TRBV27 to TRBJ1-2, with D unclear. This TCR was sampled from a woman between 55 and 75 years old with acute or convalescent COVID-19. Sequenced sample: peripheral blood. As DNA, the CDR3 is TGTGCCAGCAGTTTACTCGGGGTGAATGGCTACACCTTC. It specifies CASSLLGVNGYTF.